What follows is one T cell receptor (beta chain) and its context. Method: immunoSEQ multiplex PCR; TCRdb's copy keeps in-frame clones and lacks some. The data contain a few hundred thousand clones, 85% to 90% of them seen just once; the ten biggest clones take up 3% to 3.5%. The data are from a study of blood T cell repertoires in COVID-19. Across the whole study: The recovered donors of Cohort 3 showed two negative PCRs, clearance, or symptom resolution. Samples representing acute and convalescent COVID-19 were sourced from the United States, Italy and Spain. Nucleic acid was either cDNA or gDNA, and it came from T cells, B-cell-depleted T cells, or PBMCs.

The study drew participants aged about 18 to 89 years from some 25 US areas. The clonotype was recovered from a woman aged 50 to 60 in a cohort exposed to, infected with or recovered from COVID-19 (not recorded which). The sequenced material came from PBMCs or T cells enriched from blood (not recorded which).

The chain's CDR3 is CASSPLYNEQFF. The CDR3, as DNA: TGTGCCAGCAGCCCCCTATACAATGAGCAGTTCTTC. The rearrangement links TRBV3-1 (or the pseudogene TRBV3-2) to TRBJ2-1; no reliable D call. Germline assignment: CDR1 LGHDT and CDR2 YNNKEL (reference sequence). The CDR3 runs to 12 residues. Deletions cut 4 bases from V and 4 bases from J, with 5 bases between.